Below are 26 T cell receptor beta chains sequenced from a single sample in a study of blood T cell repertoires in COVID-19. The data were produced by immunoSEQ multiplex PCR, yet TCRdb's version contains in-frame clones alone and is incomplete. The sample consists of about 280,000 clones, 80% to 90% of them appearing once. The specimen was peripheral blood. The origin of the receptors is a woman in her forties or fifties who had recovered from COVID-19.

The chain has TRBV4-2 and TRBJ2-3; 10 nucleotides match TRBD2. This CDR3 is 16 amino acids long. The germline CDR1 and CDR2 sequences are LGHNA and YNFKEQ. J gave up 6 bases and V 5 bases, and 11 bases lay outside the gene matches. The CDR3 spells CASSENSGGLFDTQYF. The CDR3 nucleotides read TGTGCCAGCAGCGAAAATAGCGGGGGGCTTTTTGATACGCAGTATTTT.

The chain joins TRBV5-1 to TRBJ2-5; 8 bases line up with TRBD1. The CDR3 extends over 15 amino acids. Looked up from germline, CDR1 is SGHRS and CDR2 is YFSETQ. V was pared by 2 bases and J by 0 bases, with 3 bases of the junction left unmatched. CDR3 in amino acids: CASSFQGQDQETQYF. The CDR3 bases are TGCGCCAGCAGCTTCCAGGGACAGGACCAAGAGACCCAGTACTTC.

Comment on this clone: At one of its ends the junction is not consistent with the germline gene, which may arise from a read error. V is TRBV5-1 and J is TRBJ2-3, with 9 nucleotides matching TRBD2. The V gene's germline CDR1 is SGHRS and CDR2 YFSETQ. The CDR3 covers 16 residues. CDR3 coding DNA: TGCGTCAGCAGCTTAGGTAATAGCGGGAGTGTGGATACGCAGTATTTT. Protein: CVSSLGNSGSVDTQYF.

V is TRBV28 and J is TRBJ1-2; TRBD1 is a possible D gene (5 bases). Deletions cut 7 bases from V and 5 bases from J, with 17 bases between. Germline V CDR1 and CDR2: MDHEN, SYDVKM. The CDR3 covers 14 residues. CDR3 residues: CASTPGGGKYGYTF. The DNA for the CDR3 is TGTGCCAGCACTCCTGGGGGAGGAAAATATGGCTACACCTTC.

The chain links TRBV6-5 to TRBJ2-3; 14 positions match TRBD2. Germline V CDR1 and CDR2: MNHEY, SVGAGI. With V trimmed by 2 bases and J by 4 bases, 2 bases remained unmatched. The CDR3 extends over 16 amino acids. The CDR3 sequence is CASSYGLAGGADTQYF. CDR3 sequence (DNA): TGTGCCAGCAGTTACGGACTAGCGGGAGGTGCAGATACGCAGTATTTT.

The chain carries TRBV5-1 and TRBJ1-2; 12 bases line up with TRBD1. V shed 9 bases and J 9 bases; nucleotides not matched to a gene: 6. Looked up from germline, CDR1 is SGHRS and CDR2 is YFSETQ. The CDR3 extends over 12 amino acids. Here the CDR3 DNA reads TGCGCCAACCAGGGACAGGGGGCAAGCTACACCTTC. Translated, it gives CANQGQGASYTF.

CDR3 sequence: CASSQELGEQFF. The CDR3 bases are TGTGCCAGCAGCCAAGAACTAGGGGAGCAGTTCTTC. The gene calls are TRBV16 and TRBJ2-1; D is possibly TRBD2 (5 bases). Germline V lookup: CDR1 KGHSY, CDR2 FQNENV. The V gene lost 2 bases and the J gene lost 10 bases, with 9 bases spanning the gap. This CDR3 contains 12 residues.

The rearrangement uses TRBV5-1 and TRBJ2-2; TRBD2 matches 13 bases. Germline V gene sequence: CDR1 SGHRS, CDR2 YFSETQ. V trimming: 4 bases; J trimming: 6 bases; junction bases outside the gene matches: 6. The CDR3 runs 16 residues. DNA for the CDR3: TGCGCCAGCAGCACCGGACTAGCGGGGGTCGCCGGGGAGCTGTTTTTT. Encoded protein: CASSTGLAGVAGELFF.

The rearrangement joins TRBV7-8 to TRBJ2-7; D might be TRBD2 (6 bases). This CDR3 has 14 amino acids. CDR1 is SGHVS and CDR2 is FQNEAQ in the germline V gene. V was cut by 5 bases and J by 1 base, with 12 bases left in between. The DNA of the CDR3 is TGTGCCAGCAGCCCTGAGGAGGGTTCCTACGAGCAGTACTTC. Protein: CASSPEEGSYEQYF.

In nucleotides, the CDR3 is TGTGCCATCAGTTCCACCGGGACTAGCGGGGTTAGCTCCTACAATGAGCAGTTCTTC. Its translation: CAISSTGTSGVSSYNEQFF. V and J are TRBV10-3 and TRBJ2-1; 13 bases align to TRBD2. Trimming cost V 5 bases and J 0 bases; bases outside gene matches: 10. The germline V gene has CDR1 ENHRY and CDR2 SYGVKD. CDR3 length: 19 residues.

This chain joins TRBV4-3 and TRBJ2-7; 11 nucleotides match TRBD2. This CDR3 is 17 amino acids long. V was clipped by 0 bases and J by 5 bases; unmatched bases: 9. Per germline, CDR1 LGHNA and CDR2 YSLEER. CDR3 DNA: TGCGCCAGCAGCCAAGATCTAGCGGGGGGCCCCTCGGACGAGCAGTACTTC. It yields the protein CASSQDLAGGPSDEQYF.

The chain couples TRBV19 to TRBJ2-7, with 7 bases matching TRBD1. There are 14 residues in the CDR3. Germline V gene lookup returns CDR1 LNHDA and CDR2 SQIVND (reference sequence). The V segment lost 5 bases and the J segment 3 bases; nucleotides outside the gene matches: 7. The CDR3 sequence: CASSAWDSFYEQYF. The DNA of the CDR3 is TGTGCCAGTAGTGCATGGGACAGCTTCTACGAGCAGTACTTC. Filled out from reference TRBV19 and TRBJ2-7, the complete variable domain reads DGGITQSPKYLFRKEGQNVTLSCEQNLNHDAMYWYRQDPGQGLRLIYYSQIVNDFQKGDIAEGYSVSREKKESFPLTVTSAQKNPTAFYLCASSAWDSFYEQYFGPGTRLTVT.

V usage is TRBV5-1 and J usage is TRBJ1-3; tentative D call: TRBD1 (5 bases). Germline V gene lookup returns CDR1 SGHRS and CDR2 YFSETQ. This CDR3 contains 15 residues. Trimming removed 2 bases at V and 0 bases at J, with 9 bases between. The CDR3 reads CASSFQGSSGNTIYF. DNA for the CDR3: TGCGCCAGCAGCTTTCAGGGCTCCTCTGGAAACACCATATATTTT.

This clone has just a few counts. CDR3 sequence reads: CASSPSPLRTRTIEQYF. CDR3 sequence (DNA): TGCGCCAGCAGCCCGAGTCCTCTTAGGACTAGGACCATCGAGCAGTACTTC. This chain connects TRBV4-1 to TRBJ2-7, with 7 bases fitting TRBD2. Germline CDR1 reads MGHRA; CDR2 reads YSYEKL. V dropped 4 bases and J dropped 6; count of bases not matched to a gene: 18. This CDR3 region has 17 residues.

The V gene is TRBV9, the J gene TRBJ2-3; 14 nucleotides align to TRBD2. J was trimmed by 1 base and V by 4 bases; bases with no gene match: 8. There are 18 residues in the CDR3. The germline V gene encodes CDR1 SGDLS and CDR2 YYNGEE. CDR3 coding DNA: TGTGCCAGCAGCTTGACTAGCGGGGGGGCCTGGGGCACAGATACGCAGTATTTT. Its translation is CASSLTSGGAWGTDTQYF.

This clone was seen only a few times. CDR3 loop: CASSYSAGPMDGYTF. The DNA of the CDR3 is TGTGCCAGCAGTTACTCGGCAGGGCCCATGGATGGCTACACCTTC. The chain is built from TRBV6-5 and TRBJ1-2, with a tentative D call TRBD1 (5 bases). Trimming took 0 bases from V and 6 from J, leaving 14 bases between them. This CDR3 region has 15 residues. In germline, CDR1 is MNHEY, CDR2 SVGAGI.

CDR3 in DNA: TGTGCCAGCAGTACCGGGACAGGGGTTATCTACGAGCAGTACTTC. Its translation: CASSTGTGVIYEQYF. The chain is built from TRBV6-5 and TRBJ2-7; TRBD1 agrees at 10 bases. V was pared by 5 bases and J by 3 bases, with 7 bases of the junction left unmatched. This CDR3 comprises 15 residues. Germline V lookup: CDR1 MNHEY, CDR2 SVGAGI.

The J gene is TRBJ2-1, the V gene TRBV2; 7 bases match TRBD1. The germline V gene has CDR1 SNHLY and CDR2 FYNNEI. The CDR3 consists of 14 residues. With 4 bases clipped from V and 6 bases from J, the junction kept 6 bases outside the gene matches. CDR3 sequence: CASSVDRGLNEQFF. The CDR3 nucleotides read TGTGCCAGCAGTGTCGATAGGGGGCTCAATGAGCAGTTCTTC.

The chain joins TRBV5-1 to TRBJ1-4; D gene ambiguous. The CDR3 spans 15 residues. Germline V gene sequence: CDR1 SGHRS, CDR2 YFSETQ. Trimming removed 1 base from V and 6 bases from J, with 13 bases in between. CDR3 amino acids: CASSLSARPDEKLFF. CDR3 DNA sequence: TGCGCCAGCAGCTTGTCCGCCCGCCCGGATGAAAAACTGTTTTTT.

This rearrangement joins TRBV5-8 to TRBJ2-5; 11 nucleotides line up with TRBD2. The CDR3 consists of 17 residues. Germline CDR1 and CDR2: SGHTS and YDEGEE. Germline trimming cut 3 bases from V and 1 base from J; bases unmatched to any gene: 8. The CDR3 protein is CASSWAWTSGSQETQYF. The DNA for the CDR3 is TGTGCCAGCAGCTGGGCCTGGACTAGCGGGTCCCAAGAGACCCAGTACTTC.

Details on this clone: Distinct nucleotide sequences in the sample also encode this CDR3. V and J are TRBV7-2 and TRBJ1-6; possible D gene TRBD1, 5 bases. V was trimmed by 2 bases and J by 4 bases, leaving 6 bases between them. In germline, CDR1 is SGHTA, CDR2 FQGNSA. The CDR3 has 14 residues. Here the CDR3 DNA reads TGTGCCAGCAGCTTAAGACAGTATAATTCACCCCTCCACTTT. Its translation: CASSLRQYNSPLHF.

This clone was counted at least ten times. V is TRBV28 and J is TRBJ2-4; possibly TRBD2 for D (6 bases). Germline values: CDR1 MDHEN, CDR2 SYDVKM. The CDR3 consists of 19 residues. Trimming took 6 bases from V and 0 from J, leaving 24 bases between them. The CDR3: CASRTTSFGGMLAKNIQYF. CDR3 sequence (DNA): TGTGCCAGCAGGACCACCTCGTTCGGGGGTATGTTAGCCAAAAACATTCAGTACTTC.

The J gene is TRBJ1-4, the V gene TRBV18, with D unresolved. Germline V gene lookup returns CDR1 KGHSH and CDR2 LQKENI. V was cut by 1 base and J by 7 bases, with 13 bases left in between. The CDR3 contains 15 residues. CDR3 protein: CASSPRPLNSEKLFF. For the CDR3, the DNA is TGTGCCAGCTCACCACGGCCCCTAAACAGTGAAAAACTGTTTTTT.

The chain uses TRBV6-5 and TRBJ2-7; 7 bases are shared with TRBD1. Per germline, CDR1 MNHEY and CDR2 SVGAGI. V shed 8 bases, J shed 4 bases, and the junction held 8 bases outside the gene matches. The CDR3 spans 13 residues. DNA for the CDR3: TGTGCCAGCCACCCGACGACAGGGTACGAGCAGTACTTC. It encodes CASHPTTGYEQYF.

The chain carries TRBV19 and TRBJ1-4; TRBD1 agrees at 9 bases. Germline V gives CDR1 LNHDA, CDR2 SQIVND (reference sequence). The CDR3 loop spans 14 amino acids. With 7 bases clipped from V and 8 bases from J, the junction kept 8 bases outside the gene matches. CDR3 sequence reads: CASNSGQGFEKLFF. The CDR3 bases are TGTGCCAGTAACTCGGGACAGGGTTTCGAAAAACTGTTTTTT.

J is TRBJ2-5 and V is TRBV6-2 or TRBV6-3, with a weak D call TRBD1 (5 bases). The CDR3 extends over 18 amino acids. The germline CDR1 and CDR2 sequences are MNHEY and SVGEGT. Trimming removed 3 bases at V and 2 bases at J, with 22 bases between. The CDR3 reads CASSYSLGPGRQQETQYF. The CDR3 DNA sequence: TGTGCCAGCAGTTATAGCTTGGGGCCCGGGCGGCAGCAAGAGACCCAGTACTTC.